These T cell receptor beta chains were read from a single sample in a study of cytomegalovirus exposure and HLA in healthy donors. Sequenced by immunoSEQ multiplex PCR; TCRdb stores in-frame clones only, minus some. The data contain roughly 130,000 clones, around 72% of them singletons. The sample taken for sequencing was PBMCs. The receptor source for this set is a woman aged 40 to 50 in good health and CMV-seronegative. Each CDR3 is given with its conserved first and last residue. Fields, in order: D gene, clone size, V gene, J gene, CDR3 protein, CDR3 DNA. D genes are given only for firm matches. Clone size is given for some rows only: seen once, a few or many times, or a class if the clone is expanded.

D gene: TRBD1; clone size: -; V gene: TRBV18; J gene: TRBJ1-2; CDR3 protein: CASSPRQGADYGYTF; CDR3 DNA: TGTGCCAGCTCACCCCGACAGGGGGCTGACTATGGCTACACCTTC
D gene: TRBD2; clone size: -; V gene: TRBV5-4; J gene: TRBJ2-2; CDR3 protein: CASSSPSERGVGELFF; CDR3 DNA: TGTGCCAGCAGCTCACCCTCGGAGCGGGGGGTAGGGGAGCTGTTTTTT
D gene: -; clone size: once; V gene: TRBV5-1; J gene: TRBJ1-3; CDR3 protein: CASSLGPTGKAGNTIYF; CDR3 DNA: TGCGCCAGCAGCTTGGGCCCCACAGGGAAGGCTGGAAACACCATATATTTT
D gene: TRBD2; clone size: -; V gene: TRBV7-8; J gene: TRBJ2-5; CDR3 protein: CASSLKGTSGVLETQYF; CDR3 DNA: TGTGCCAGCAGCTTGAAAGGGACTAGCGGGGTCCTAGAGACCCAGTACTTC
D gene: -; clone size: once; V gene: TRBV7-9; J gene: TRBJ2-7; CDR3 protein: CASSRRDTTSYEQYF; CDR3 DNA: TGTGCCAGCAGCCGCCGGGACACCACCTCCTACGAGCAGTACTTC
D gene: TRBD1; clone size: few; V gene: TRBV6-5; J gene: TRBJ1-6; CDR3 protein: CASRFGDSGSPLHF; CDR3 DNA: TGTGCCAGCAGATTTGGGGACAGCGGTTCACCCCTCCACTTT
D gene: -; clone size: -; V gene: TRBV29-1; J gene: TRBJ1-1; CDR3 protein: CSVGFRQPNTEAFF; CDR3 DNA: TGCAGCGTTGGTTTCCGACAGCCTAACACTGAAGCTTTCTTT
D gene: TRBD1; clone size: -; V gene: TRBV14; J gene: TRBJ2-7; CDR3 protein: CASSLLWGDRGLHEQYF; CDR3 DNA: TGTGCCAGCAGCCTCCTATGGGGAGACAGGGGGTTGCACGAGCAGTACTTC
D gene: TRBD2; clone size: few; V gene: TRBV29-1; J gene: TRBJ2-2; CDR3 protein: CSVDTGGMTGELFF; CDR3 DNA: TGCAGCGTTGATACGGGGGGGATGACCGGGGAGCTGTTTTTT
D gene: -; clone size: -; V gene: TRBV5-6; J gene: TRBJ1-1; CDR3 protein: CASSSLGLLDTEAFF; CDR3 DNA: TGTGCCAGCAGCTCACTGGGACTCCTGGACACTGAAGCTTTCTTT
D gene: TRBD1; clone size: few; V gene: TRBV27; J gene: TRBJ1-1; CDR3 protein: CASSLDATGLNTEAFF; CDR3 DNA: TGTGCCAGCAGTTTAGATGCGACAGGGCTGAACACTGAAGCTTTCTTT
D gene: TRBD2; clone size: -; V gene: TRBV9; J gene: TRBJ2-5; CDR3 protein: CASSVGNSGGQETQYF; CDR3 DNA: TGTGCCAGCAGCGTAGGAAATAGCGGGGGACAAGAGACCCAGTACTTC
D gene: TRBD2; clone size: -; V gene: TRBV7-2; J gene: TRBJ2-1; CDR3 protein: CAAGRGGASYNEQFF; CDR3 DNA: TGTGCCGCTGGACGGGGGGGGGCATCCTACAATGAGCAGTTCTTC